Many counts were recorded for the clone carrying this TCR beta chain. Its antigen is not identified. The record originates from a study of metastatic and nonmetastatic thyroid tumors. Study outcomes and limitations: Malignant thyroid tumors reportedly had TCR beta diversity that was significantly higher than in benign nodules, in blood and tumor.

Germline values: CDR1 SGHTA, CDR2 FQGNSA. CDR3 length: 14 residues. V dropped 1 base and J dropped 6 bases, with 10 bases sitting between them. TCRdb re-called clones via MiXCR from the PCR reads. This sample has 20,000 to 25,000 clones, with 20% to 25% found just once. All patients were treatment-naive before thyroid surgery. The chain links TRBV7-2 to TRBJ2-4, with D tentatively TRBD2 (5 bases). Input material: tumor tissue. This receptor was obtained from a female donor with papillary thyroid cancer or a benign thyroid nodule (not recorded which). Some clones in this sample may be carry-over from other donors' samples. The CDR3 DNA follows: TGTGCCAGCAGCTTAGGCGCTAGCCCAAACATTCAGTACTTC. Its translation: CASSLGASPNIQYF.